This T cell receptor (beta chain) came from a study of human T cells and chemical hapten exposure. Study-level results: Each of the donors had alopecia, so their immune responses may not resemble those of healthy people.

Stated time point: patch test 1, 2 weeks after DPC sensitization. This sample's treatment: therapeutic diphenylcyclopropenone sensitization with weekly scalp DPC. Donation of samples came from alopecia patients who were 18 to 70 years old and suitable for DPC. Unfractionated whole blood was the source of the extracted total RNA. V was cut by 5 bases and J by 6 bases, with 14 bases left in between. The CDR3 runs to 14 residues. Germline V gives CDR1 SGHTA, CDR2 FQGTGA. TCRdb reprocessed the RACE reads with MiXCR, giving one entry per CDR3 protein. The sample has 74,000 or so distinct CDR3 sequences; 12% are singletons. With respect to this clonotype: The antigen is unknown.

The clonotype comes from a woman aged 60 to 75 with alopecia areata. Some clones in this sample may be carry-over from other donors' samples. The chain has TRBV7-3 and TRBJ2-1; maybe TRBD2 (7 bases). Sequencing used whole blood, obtained in connection with sensitization to the hapten diphenylcyclopropenone (DPC). CDR3 residues: CASSNGGRSNEQFF. The CDR3 DNA reads TGTGCCAGCAGCAACGGGGGGCGCTCCAATGAGCAGTTCTTC.